This T cell receptor (beta chain) was obtained from a study of T cells in Graves' hyperthyroidism and ophthalmopathy. The V end was cut by 0 bases, the J end by 5 bases, with 13 bases between. This CDR3 has 15 amino acids. CDR1 is SGHAT and CDR2 is FQNNGV in the germline V gene. Amplification of TCR beta CDR3 regions was performed using RNA transcripts as template. First-round RT-PCR of the TCR CDR3 relied on the HTBI primer set. TCRdb re-derived calls from the multiplex PCR reads in MiXCR, one entry per CDR3 protein. The sample holds about 460,000 distinct CDR3 sequences, about 20% seen once. Sequencing was done on a sample of blood. The chain employs TRBV11-2 and TRBJ2-5, with D perhaps TRBD1 or TRBD2 (5 bases each). This TCR was sampled from a woman aged 70-85 years with Graves' ophthalmopathy. CDR3 amino acids: CASSLERGRLETQYF. The CDR3 DNA sequence: TGTGCCAGCAGCTTAGAACGGGGACGTTTGGAGACCCAGTACTTC.